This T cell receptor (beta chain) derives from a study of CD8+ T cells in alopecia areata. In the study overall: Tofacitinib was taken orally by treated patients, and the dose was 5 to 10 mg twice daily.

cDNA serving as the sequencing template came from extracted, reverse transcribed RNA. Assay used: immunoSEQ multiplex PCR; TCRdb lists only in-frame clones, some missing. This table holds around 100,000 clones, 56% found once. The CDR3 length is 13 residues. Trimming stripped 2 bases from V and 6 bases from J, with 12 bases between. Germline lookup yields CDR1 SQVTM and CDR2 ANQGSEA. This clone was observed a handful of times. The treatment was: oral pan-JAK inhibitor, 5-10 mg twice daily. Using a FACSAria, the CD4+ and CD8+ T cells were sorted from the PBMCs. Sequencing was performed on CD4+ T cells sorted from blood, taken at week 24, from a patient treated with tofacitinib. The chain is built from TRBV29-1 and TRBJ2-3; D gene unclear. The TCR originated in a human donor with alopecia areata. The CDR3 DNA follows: TGCAGCGTTGAAAGTGGCGCCCTCGATACGCAGTATTTT. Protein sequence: CSVESGALDTQYF.